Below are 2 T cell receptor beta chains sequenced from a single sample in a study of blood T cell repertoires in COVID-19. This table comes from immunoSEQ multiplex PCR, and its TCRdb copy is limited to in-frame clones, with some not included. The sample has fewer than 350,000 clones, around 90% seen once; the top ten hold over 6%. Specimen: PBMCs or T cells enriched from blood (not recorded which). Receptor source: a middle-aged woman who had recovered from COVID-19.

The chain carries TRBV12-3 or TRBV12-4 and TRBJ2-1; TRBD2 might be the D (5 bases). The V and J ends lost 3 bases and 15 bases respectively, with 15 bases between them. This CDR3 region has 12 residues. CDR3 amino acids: CASSLKDSSRFF. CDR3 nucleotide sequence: TGTGCCAGCAGTTTGAAGGACTCTTCACGGTTCTTC.

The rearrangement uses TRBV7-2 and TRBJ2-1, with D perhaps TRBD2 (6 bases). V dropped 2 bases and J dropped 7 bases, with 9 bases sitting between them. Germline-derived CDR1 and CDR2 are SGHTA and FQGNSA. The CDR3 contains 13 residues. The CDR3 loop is CASSLKGGNEQFF. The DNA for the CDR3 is TGTGCCAGCAGCTTAAAGGGAGGAAATGAGCAGTTCTTC.